The present T cell receptor (beta chain) was sequenced within a study of regulatory T cells in long-lasting Graves disease. The study, taken as a whole, reports: Newly diagnosed Graves' patients exceeded persistent ones in TCR diversity. Sample size was small, which may have lowered accuracy. Favored gene segments in persistent disease were TRBV28, TRBJ1-2 and TRBJ2-5.

Time point indicated: persistent/refractory GD, antithyroid drugs over 5 years with positive TRAb. From RNA extracted from PBMCs, the TCR library was made. The table lists this clonotype with many counts. Antigen: not known. Combining iRepertoire HTBI primers with Arm-PCR of CDR3 regions, the authors built TCR beta libraries. MiXCR, applied by TCRdb to the multiplex PCR reads, yields one record per CDR3 protein. The table has 400,000 to 500,000 distinct CDR3 sequences, roughly 23% seen once. Germline CDR1 is MDHEN and CDR2 is SYDVKM. The CDR3 spans 16 residues. The V and J ends lost 3 bases and 9 bases respectively, with 18 bases between them.

The specimen was peripheral blood mononuclear cells (PBMCs), collected when the disease was refractory, from a patient treated with antithyroid drugs. The V gene is TRBV28, the J gene TRBJ1-6; D might be TRBD1 (6 bases). This TCR came from a female donor with Graves disease. The CDR3 DNA reads as TGTGCCAGCAGTTTTACCCGACAGGCCCCTGGTTCACCCCTCCACTTT. Its translation: CASSFTRQAPGSPLHF.